The 3 T cell receptor beta chains below all came from one sample that was sequenced in a study of graft-versus-host responses after intestinal transplantation. Here immunoSEQ multiplex PCR was the method, and the copy in TCRdb shows in-frame clones only, minus some. Of about 7,000 clones in the sample, 30% to 35% were seen once. Plates contained approximately 200,000 CFSE-labeled responder cells and approximately 200,000 irradiated, violet-dye-labeled stimulator cells. The input for sequencing was alloreactive CD8+ T cells from a mixed lymphocyte reaction culture, taken before transplantation. Noted subset: CFSE-low proliferating T cells sorted from roughly six-day pre-transplant mixed lymphocyte reaction (GvH or HvG direction). The receptor source for this set is a human patient who was an organ donor for intestinal transplantation.

Judged by abundance, this clone is large (0.1 to 1%). The rearrangement links TRBV10-3 to TRBJ2-1; 9 nucleotides align to TRBD2. V lost 11 bases, J lost 4 bases, and 6 bases stayed unmatched. This CDR3 contains 13 residues. From germline, CDR1 is ENHRY and CDR2 SYGVKD. The CDR3 DNA follows: TGTGCCGTCCGTAGCGGGGGTTACAATGAGCAGTTCTTC. Amino acids: CAVRSGGYNEQFF.

The rearrangement links TRBV10-2 to TRBJ2-1; TRBD1 agrees at 7 bases. From germline, CDR1 is WSHSY and CDR2 SAAADI. Germline trimming cut 2 bases from V and 4 bases from J; bases unmatched to any gene: 2. The CDR3 is made up of 14 amino acids. The CDR3 region is CASSEGTAYNEQFF. Written as DNA, the CDR3 is TGCGCCAGCAGTGAGGGGACAGCTTACAATGAGCAGTTCTTC.

By frequency in the sample, this clone is medium-sized. J is TRBJ2-5 and V is TRBV7-9, with 9 bases that match TRBD1. The trim removed 4 bases at V and 2 bases at J, leaving 2 bases unmatched. This CDR3 is built from 14 residues. Per the germline V gene, CDR1 is SEHNR and CDR2 is FQNEAQ (reference sequence). The CDR3 loop is CASSSTGGQETQYF. In DNA, the CDR3 is TGTGCCAGCAGCTCGACAGGGGGACAAGAGACCCAGTACTTC.